This T cell receptor (beta chain) was captured in a study of siplizumab effects on memory and regulatory T cells. Notes on the study in general: Alloreactive sequences that could be traced to unstimulated CD4+ memory cells showed a significant reduction under siplizumab.

The assay looked at some 93,000 TCR templates in each sample. The method was immunoSEQ multiplex PCR; TCRdb's version includes in-frame clones alone and lacks a portion of them. The data show some 87,000 clones, with 90% seen just once and approximately 15% held by the top ten. Germline values: CDR1 MNHEY, CDR2 SVGAGI. This CDR3 region has 16 residues. The V end lost 2 bases, the J end lost 2 bases, and 10 bases lay between the germline ends. About this clone: Its cognate antigen is unknown.

Sequencing input: CD4+ T cells sorted from blood. The gene calls are TRBV6-5 and TRBJ1-6; D is ambiguous. This receptor was identified in a human donor in good health. The chain's CDR3 is CASSYLRVAYNSPLHF. Here the CDR3 DNA reads TGTGCCAGCAGTTACCTTAGGGTCGCCTATAATTCACCCCTCCACTTT.